The 6 T cell receptor beta chains reported below all come from one sample, sequenced in a study of spatial heterogeneity in lung cancer. Time point of the sample: blood at routine non-recurrence follow-up after resection. Researchers sequenced whole RNA taken from tumor, nontumor lung or frozen PBMC without sorting. TCRdb passed the 5' RACE reads through MiXCR, listing each CDR3 protein once. Of 50,000 to 60,000 distinct CDR3 sequences detected, about 7.4% appear once; the ten largest clones hold over 30%. Sequencing was performed on PBMCs, taken at follow-up. All receptors derive from a female donor with early-stage non-small cell lung cancer.

This clonotype has at least ten counts. The chain couples TRBV2 to TRBJ2-1; 7 bases agree with TRBD2. V lost 2 bases, J lost 6 bases, and 10 bases stayed unmatched. Germline CDR1 is SNHLY and CDR2 is FYNNEI. The CDR3 is 16 amino acids. CDR3 sequence (DNA): TGTGCCAGCAGTGAACTGACTAGCAGACGGTCCAATGAGCAGTTCTTC. Protein product: CASSELTSRRSNEQFF.

The chain couples TRBV12-3 or TRBV12-4 to TRBJ2-1; 11 nucleotides align to TRBD2. The CDR3 runs to 21 residues. V shed 3 bases and J 6 bases; nucleotides not matched to a gene: 22. The CDR3 DNA follows: TGTGCCAGCAGTTTTCGGGGTCTAGCGGGGGGCGACAGGGTGGATAGCAATGAGCAGTTCTTC. Its translation is CASSFRGLAGGDRVDSNEQFF.

This clonotype was seen more than once but under ten times. V is TRBV13 and J is TRBJ1-1; TRBD1 might be the D (5 bases). The CDR3 spans 15 residues. V lost 3 bases and J lost 0, with 11 bases in between. The germline V gene encodes CDR1 PRHDT and CDR2 FYEKMQ (reference sequence). The CDR3 bases are TGTGCCAGCAGCTTCGACAGCTCGGTGAACACTGAAGCTTTCTTT. This sequence encodes CASSFDSSVNTEAFF.

At least ten counts were recorded for this clonotype. The chain combines TRBV29-1 with TRBJ1-1; D call uncertain. Germline CDR1 is SQVTM and CDR2 is ANQGSEA. CDR3 length equals 11 residues. V shed 5 bases and J shed 0 bases, with 4 bases lying between them. The CDR3 DNA follows: TGCAGCGTTTCCCTGAACACTGAAGCTTTCTTT. Translated, it gives CSVSLNTEAFF. Full variable domain (rest looked up from reference TRBV29-1 and TRBJ1-1): SAVISQKPSRDICQRGTSLTIQCQVDSQVTMMFWYRQQPGQSLTLIATANQGSEATYESGFVIDKFPISRPNLTFSTLTVSNMSPEDSSIYLCSVSLNTEAFFGQGTRLTVV.

This chain links TRBV7-9 with TRBJ2-1; 7 bases map to TRBD1. The V gene end was trimmed by 2 bases and the J gene end by 13 bases; junction bases not matched to a gene: 2. This CDR3 spans 11 amino acids. Looked up from germline, CDR1 is SEHNR and CDR2 is FQNEAQ (reference sequence). This CDR3 reads CASSLRGPQFF. The CDR3 coding sequence is TGTGCCAGCAGCTTAAGGGGGCCCCAGTTCTTC.

This clonotype showed up many times. J is TRBJ2-7 and V is TRBV28; D remains unclear. The ends were cut back, 5 bases at V and 0 bases at J, with 11 bases in the middle. CDR1 and CDR2 (germline): MDHEN, SYDVKM. The length of the CDR3 is 14 residues. Here the CDR3 reads CASSPLGISYEQYF. In DNA form, the CDR3 reads TGTGCCAGCAGTCCACTTGGCATCTCCTACGAGCAGTACTTC.